This TCR beta chain emerged from a study of PD-1 blockade in classical Hodgkin lymphoma (dated by TCRdb to the early 2020s). With regard to the full study: Nivolumab dosing was 3 mg/kg intravenously every 2 weeks, continuing until either disease progression or unacceptable toxicity. The study used TCR beta sequencing and CyTOF to define a peripheral blood immune signature of response to PD-1 blockade in classical Hodgkin lymphoma.

The label giving this sample's time point can be read as: cycle 2 day 1 (C2D1) of nivolumab. Every trial patient had relapsed following autologous stem cell transplantation, and prior brentuximab vedotin exposure was what differed among cohorts A, B and C. A total of over 55 patients with relapsed/refractory classical Hodgkin lymphoma made up the trial cohort, and each patient's best overall response was complete response, partial response or progressive disease. In the multi-cohort phase II CheckMate 205 trial, trial patients received single-agent nivolumab. An independent review committee assessed best overall response by applying the 2007 International Working Group response criteria. Trial PBMCs were collected immediately before nivolumab initiation (C1D1) and during therapy at cycle 2 day 1 and cycle 4 day 1. Peripheral blood was collected in 8 mL Vacutainer Cell Preparation Tubes, from which PBMCs were isolated by centrifugation and then cryopreserved.

The sample holds one count of this clone. No cognate antigen has been identified for it. No qualities accompany the bases; no much larger clone lies one base away. The investigation overall reported the following: A significant rise by C4D1 was seen in CD4+ but not CD8+ TCR diversity (p=0.0027 vs p=0.16), with the rise being most apparent in complete responders (p=0.02). The study was limited to a single clinical trial cohort, and causes of repertoire differences, possibly disease activity or prior therapy, remained undefined. Trial patients achieving complete response had baseline diversity similar to newly diagnosed patients, whereas partial responders and progressors had significantly lower diversity. Patients starting nivolumab less than 1 year after ASCT had lower diversity and were excluded from later analyses to avoid confounding by immune reconstitution. Baseline TCR diversity was reported to be lower in newly diagnosed patients than in healthy donors and to be lower still in relapsed/refractory patients.

The Qiagen DNeasy kit was used to extract genomic DNA from unsorted PBMCs and from the negatively selected CD4+ and CD8+ fractions. Using primers that anneal to V and J segments, immunoSEQ multiplex PCR amplified the TCR beta CDR3 regions. A synthetic immune receptor repertoire was used to minimize amplification bias, and any residual bias was removed computationally once sequencing was done. The original methods were these. Repertoire diversity was quantified as the Shannon entropy index using custom Python scripts. Unsorted, CD4+ and CD8+ repertoires were analyzed separately, except for combined analyses in which CD4+ and CD8+ sequences were merged in silico. A clone counted as expanded when the clone's frequency after treatment rose at least 2-fold relative to C1D1, and clones undetected at baseline were given a pseudocount of 0.5. Singleton clones were defined as clones with 0 or 1 copy at C1D1, and non-singleton clones were defined as clones with 2 or more copies. By matching protein sequences in sorted samples from the same patient, clones expanded in unsorted samples were annotated as CD4+, CD8+ or unknown. Wilcoxon tests on paired samples were used to test diversity changes from C1D1 to C4D1. TCRdb took this table from immuneACCESS and kept in-frame rearrangements with V and J called. Such tables lack part of the clones; where checked against another copy, unresolved V genes explain under half of the gap, and the rest is unexplained. V, J and clone size reflect that table, while D and trimming were determined from the DNA. The sample yields tens of thousands of clones; about 86% were counted once. Together, the top ten hold 7% to 8% of the sample.

From the cysteine up to the phenylalanine, the CDR3 has a length of 22 residues. This entry keeps only the CDR3 DNA: 66 bases, framed from base 1. According to the germline V gene, CDR1 reads SGHRS and CDR2 reads YFSETQ. Trimmed from V: 4 bases; trimmed from J: 5 bases; junction bases lacking a gene match: 28. The chain employs TRBV5-1 and TRBJ2-7, and TRBD2 matches 12 of the central bases. The sequencing here drew on peripheral blood mononuclear cells (PBMCs), taken before the second cycle of nivolumab. This receptor was taken from a human donor with classical Hodgkin lymphoma. The nucleotide sequence reads as follows: TGCGCCAGCAGCGCGGAACCCCGGTGGACTAGCGGGATCGCCCCGGGGTGGGACGAGCAGTACTTC. It is translated as CASSAEPRWTSGIAPGWDEQYF.